What follows are 23 T cell receptor beta chains derived from one specimen sequenced in a study of cytomegalovirus exposure and HLA in healthy donors. The PCR ran on 60 Vbeta and 13 Jbeta primers. Clones were read by immunoSEQ multiplex PCR, and TCRdb kept only the in-frame ones, dropping some. The sample contains about 180,000 clones, around 77% of which appear only once. The sample comprised PBMCs. These receptors were collected from a man aged 55 to 70 in good health and CMV-seronegative.

The chain links TRBV6-6 to TRBJ1-3; TRBD1 aligns across 12 bases. J gave up 1 base and V 8 bases, and 3 bases lay outside the gene matches. Germline loops: CDR1 MNHNY, CDR2 SVGAGI (reference sequence). The CDR3 is 15 amino acids. The CDR3 DNA follows: TGTGCCAGCCAGGGACAGGGGGCGTCTGGAAACACCATATATTTT. Encoded protein: CASQGQGASGNTIYF.

The rearrangement links TRBV18 to TRBJ1-1, with TRBD1 as a possible D gene (6 bases). Germline CDR1 is KGHSH and CDR2 is LQKENI. V dropped 2 bases and J dropped 4 bases, with 11 bases sitting between them. This CDR3 contains 14 residues. The CDR3 spells CASSPRQGSTEAFF. The CDR3, as DNA: TGTGCCAGCTCACCAAGGCAGGGGAGCACTGAAGCTTTCTTT.

The chain links TRBV6-1 to TRBJ1-1; TRBD1 matches at 10 bases. The CDR3 runs 15 residues. CDR1 MNHNS and CDR2 SASEGT come from the germline V gene. Trimming removed 4 bases from V and 4 bases from J; junction bases left unmatched: 6. The CDR3 spells CASSGRQGASTEAFF. The CDR3 DNA reads TGTGCCAGCAGTGGCCGACAGGGGGCGAGCACTGAAGCTTTCTTT.

The table lists this clone with a few counts. The V and J genes are TRBV19 and TRBJ2-5, with D possibly matching TRBD1 (5 bases). V lost 5 bases to trimming and J lost 4 bases, with 11 bases between them. Germline V lookup: CDR1 LNHDA, CDR2 SQIVND (reference sequence). The length of the CDR3 is 13 residues. The CDR3 is CASSPQGRETQYF. CDR3 nucleotide sequence: TGTGCCAGTAGTCCCCAGGGTAGAGAGACCCAGTACTTC.

The chain carries TRBV19 and TRBJ2-7; the match to TRBD1 covers 7 bases. V dropped 1 base and J dropped 4; count of bases not matched to a gene: 7. Germline CDR1 is LNHDA and CDR2 is SQIVND (reference sequence). The CDR3 is made up of 15 amino acids. CDR3 in amino acids: CASSIATGEAYEQYF. For the CDR3, the DNA is TGTGCCAGTAGTATAGCAACAGGGGAAGCTTACGAGCAGTACTTC.

The gene calls are TRBV15 and TRBJ1-5, with D perhaps matching TRBD1 (6 bases). Trimming left V 7 bases short and J 7 bases short, with 17 bases between. Germline CDR1 LNHNV, CDR2 YYDKDF (reference sequence). The length of the CDR3 is 14 residues. CDR3 in amino acids: CATTTDRTLQPQHF. The CDR3, as DNA: TGTGCCACCACTACGGACAGAACGCTCCAGCCCCAGCATTTT.

J is TRBJ2-2 and V is TRBV18; D may be TRBD2 (5 bases). The CDR3 has 15 residues. Deletions cut 0 bases from V and 5 bases from J, with 10 bases between. The V gene's germline CDR1 is KGHSH and CDR2 LQKENI. The CDR3: CASSPPTTTTGELFF. CDR3 coding DNA: TGTGCCAGCTCACCACCTACGACTACTACCGGGGAGCTGTTTTTT.

This chain links TRBV2 with TRBJ2-3; 9 bases agree with TRBD2. Germline V lookup: CDR1 SNHLY, CDR2 FYNNEI. The length of the CDR3 is 16 residues. With 1 base clipped from V and 6 bases from J, the junction kept 8 bases outside the gene matches. CDR3: CASSEGFSGGRDTQYF. The CDR3 nucleotides are TGTGCCAGCAGTGAAGGATTCAGCGGGGGGCGGGATACGCAGTATTTT.

The CDR3 nucleotides are TGTGCCAGCAGCCGGACAGGAACAGGAAACACCATATATTTT. This sequence encodes CASSRTGTGNTIYF. The V gene is TRBV2, the J gene TRBJ1-3, with 7 bases identical to TRBD1. The junction had 6 bases not matched to a gene; V was cut back by 6 bases and J by 4 bases. Germline CDR1 is SNHLY and CDR2 is FYNNEI. The CDR3 is made up of 14 amino acids.

The chain employs TRBV14 and TRBJ1-1; tentative D call: TRBD1 (5 bases). Between the trimmed V and J ends, which lost 5 bases and 1 base, there was a span of 14 bases. The CDR3 is 15 residues long. Germline loops: CDR1 SGHDN, CDR2 FVKESK. CDR3 protein: CASSLTLQGNTEAFF. CDR3 in DNA: TGTGCCAGCAGCTTAACCTTGCAGGGGAACACTGAAGCTTTCTTT.

Only one count was recorded for this clone. The V call is TRBV27, the J call TRBJ2-2; TRBD2 matches at 8 bases. This CDR3 contains 16 residues. Germline V CDR1 and CDR2: MNHEY, SMNVEV (reference sequence). V was clipped by 5 bases and J by 0 bases; unmatched bases: 5. CDR3 sequence (DNA): TGTGCCAGCAGTCACCAAGCGGGGGCGAACACCGGGGAGCTGTTTTTT. It codes for CASSHQAGANTGELFF.

The genes are TRBV5-6 and TRBJ2-2; 14 bases are shared with TRBD2. J gave up 7 bases and V 5 bases, and 10 bases lay outside the gene matches. Per the germline V gene, CDR1 is SGHDT and CDR2 is YYEEEE. CDR3 length equals 17 residues. The CDR3 sequence: CASREARTSGRFGELFF. The CDR3 DNA sequence: TGTGCCAGCAGAGAAGCCAGGACTAGCGGGAGGTTCGGGGAGCTGTTTTTT.

The CDR3 here is CASSESSGSFYEQYF. The CDR3 nucleotides read TGTGCCAGCAGTGAATCAAGCGGCTCCTTCTACGAGCAGTACTTC. The chain is built from TRBV6-1 and TRBJ2-7; D may be TRBD2 (5 bases). Germline V lookup: CDR1 MNHNS, CDR2 SASEGT. The CDR3 consists of 15 residues. V was shortened by 2 bases and J by 3 bases, with 14 bases between the two germline ends.

The V and J genes are TRBV7-2 and TRBJ2-7; TRBD2 matches at 7 bases. The CDR3 has 12 amino acids. V lost 7 bases, J lost 6 bases, and 6 bases stayed unmatched. CDR1 and CDR2 from the germline V gene are SGHTA and FQGNSA. Written as DNA, the CDR3 is TGTGCCAGCACCGTGGGGGGGGGCGAGCAGTACTTC. This encodes CASTVGGGEQYF.

The rearrangement joins TRBV6-1 to TRBJ2-2; TRBD2 agrees at 7 bases. CDR3 length: 14 residues. V shed 8 bases, J shed 2 bases, and the junction held 5 bases outside the gene matches. In germline, CDR1 is MNHNS, CDR2 SASEGT. CDR3 in DNA: TGTGCCAGCCTAAGGGAGGGTAACACCGGGGAGCTGTTTTTT. Its translation: CASLREGNTGELFF.

The sample holds one count of this clone. The CDR3 loop reads CASSQVPRDRVDEQYF. CDR3 in DNA: TGCGCCAGCAGCCAAGTCCCCCGGGACAGGGTAGACGAGCAGTACTTC. The gene calls are TRBV4-1 and TRBJ2-7, with 9 bases aligning to TRBD1. J lost 5 bases, V lost 1 base, and 9 bases had no gene match. The V gene's germline CDR1 is MGHRA and CDR2 YSYEKL. This CDR3 is built from 16 residues.

This chain joins TRBV27 and TRBJ2-1; 7 bases match TRBD2. With 4 bases clipped from V and 0 bases from J, the junction kept 3 bases outside the gene matches. This CDR3 comprises 15 residues. The germline CDR1 and CDR2 sequences are MNHEY and SMNVEV (reference sequence). This chain's CDR3 is CASSSRGSSYNEQFF. The CDR3 DNA follows: TGTGCCAGCAGTTCGCGGGGGAGCTCCTACAATGAGCAGTTCTTC.

This chain joins TRBV5-4 and TRBJ2-7, with D maybe TRBD1 (5 bases). Trimming cost V 2 bases and J 1 base, with 7 bases left between them. Germline V gene lookup returns CDR1 SGHNT and CDR2 YYREEE (reference sequence). This CDR3 region has 13 residues. CDR3 in amino acids: CASSLQVSYEQYF. CDR3 DNA: TGTGCCAGCAGCTTACAGGTTTCCTACGAGCAGTACTTC.

The chain combines TRBV6-1 with TRBJ2-7, with 8 positions matching TRBD2. The CDR3 covers 12 residues. Germline lookup yields CDR1 MNHNS and CDR2 SASEGT. With 5 bases clipped from V and 10 bases from J, the junction kept 7 bases outside the gene matches. In DNA, the CDR3 is TGTGCCAGCAGTTTCGTAGCGGGGCCCCAGTACTTC. This codes for CASSFVAGPQYF.

Of note for this clone: At the DNA level, this CDR3 is encoded by other sequences in the same sample as well. This chain links TRBV15 with TRBJ2-1; the D gene is possibly TRBD2 (5 bases). The V gene lost 0 bases and the J gene lost 5 bases, with 8 bases spanning the gap. Germline V gives CDR1 LNHNV, CDR2 YYDKDF (reference sequence). The CDR3 is 14 residues long. The CDR3 reads CATSRDGGNNEQFF. CDR3 sequence (DNA): TGTGCCACCAGCAGAGATGGAGGCAACAATGAGCAGTTCTTC.

The V and J genes are TRBV7-9 and TRBJ2-7; D may be TRBD2 (5 bases). Per germline, CDR1 SEHNR and CDR2 FQNEAQ (reference sequence). The CDR3 consists of 14 residues. Deletions cut 0 bases from V and 6 bases from J, with 12 bases between. CDR3 sequence: CASSLAGDVSEQYF. CDR3 in DNA: TGTGCCAGCAGCTTAGCGGGAGATGTGAGCGAGCAGTACTTC. The full variable domain, rest sourced from reference TRBV7-9 and TRBJ2-7, is DTGVSQNPRHKITKRGQNVTFRCDPISEHNRLYWYRQTLGQGPEFLTYFQNEAQLEKSRLLSDRFSAERPKGSFSTLEIQRTEQGDSAMYLCASSLAGDVSEQYFGPGTRLTVT.

The J gene is TRBJ2-5, the V gene TRBV13; TRBD2 matches at 9 bases. The germline gives CDR1 PRHDT, CDR2 FYEKMQ (reference sequence). The CDR3 has 15 amino acids. Losses at the gene ends were 4 bases for V and 6 bases for J; bases not matched to a gene: 9. The CDR3 bases are TGTGCCAGCAGCTCAATAAGGAGCGGGGGGAAGACCCAGTACTTC. This gives the protein CASSSIRSGGKTQYF. Filled out from reference TRBV13 and TRBJ2-5, the complete variable domain reads AAGVIQSPRHLIKEKRETATLKCYPIPRHDTVYWYQQGPGQDPQFLISFYEKMQSDKGSIPDRFSAQQFSDYHSELNMSSLELGDSALYFCASSSIRSGGKTQYFGPGTRLLVL.

The chain carries TRBV7-6 and TRBJ2-7, with 8 bases aligning to TRBD1. Trimming cost V 5 bases and J 2 bases; bases outside gene matches: 5. Germline V gene lookup returns CDR1 SGHVS and CDR2 FNYEAQ. CDR3 length: 14 residues. The CDR3 loop reads CASSPSDRAYEQYF. As DNA, the CDR3 is TGTGCCAGCAGCCCGTCGGACAGGGCCTACGAGCAGTACTTC.